Listed below are T cell receptor beta chains from one sample, sequenced in a study of blood T cell repertoires in COVID-19. Some clones are missing from TCRdb's copy, which holds only in-frame ones; the method was immunoSEQ multiplex PCR. The sample records a few hundred thousand clones, about nine tenths being singletons. The sequencing input was peripheral blood. These receptors were collected from a man in his 70s with acute or convalescent COVID-19. The CDR3 runs from the conserved cysteine through the conserved F or W. A D gene is named only where the DNA matches it firmly. A clone size is listed for some rows: how often the clone was seen (once, few, many), or a class if it is expanded.

V gene: TRBV16
D gene: -
J gene: TRBJ2-3
clone size: -
CDR3 length: 17
CDR3 DNA: TGTGCCAGCAGCCACTTTATCGGACAGCCTAGCACAGATACGCAGTATTTT
CDR3 protein: CASSHFIGQPSTDTQYF

V gene: TRBV7-2
D gene: -
J gene: TRBJ2-1
clone size: -
CDR3 length: 15
CDR3 DNA: TGTGCCAGCAGCTTAGCGATAACAGTCTACAATGAGCAGTTCTTC
CDR3 protein: CASSLAITVYNEQFF

V gene: TRBV3-1/TRBV3-2
D gene: -
J gene: TRBJ1-6
clone size: -
CDR3 length: 14
CDR3 DNA: TGTGCCAGCAGCCAAACAGTCGATAATTCACCCCTCCACTTT
CDR3 protein: CASSQTVDNSPLHF

V gene: TRBV24-1
D gene: -
J gene: TRBJ2-3
clone size: -
CDR3 length: 15
CDR3 DNA: TGTGCCACCAGTGATCCAGTCAGGGCTACAGATACGCAGTATTTT
CDR3 protein: CATSDPVRATDTQYF

V gene: TRBV14
D gene: TRBD2
J gene: TRBJ2-7
clone size: few
CDR3 length: 18
CDR3 DNA: TGTGCCAGCAGCCAAGGAGGACTAGCGCAACGATGGAACTACGAGCAGTACTTC
CDR3 protein: CASSQGGLAQRWNYEQYF

V gene: TRBV5-6
D gene: TRBD2
J gene: TRBJ2-7
clone size: -
CDR3 length: 15
CDR3 DNA: TGTGCCAGCAGCTTGGATCCGACGGGGAGGGCCGAGCAGTACTTC
CDR3 protein: CASSLDPTGRAEQYF

V gene: TRBV21-1
D gene: -
J gene: TRBJ1-5
clone size: -
CDR3 length: 17
CDR3 DNA: TGTGCCAGCAGCGCCAAGTGGGAGGGATGTCGCAATCAGCCCCAGCATTTT
CDR3 protein: CASSAKWEGCRNQPQHF

V gene: TRBV27
D gene: -
J gene: TRBJ1-1
clone size: -
CDR3 length: 16
CDR3 DNA: TGTGCCAGCAGTCCTTGGCAGACAGACCAGAACACTGAAGCTTTCTTT
CDR3 protein: CASSPWQTDQNTEAFF

V gene: TRBV11-3
D gene: TRBD2
J gene: TRBJ2-1
clone size: few
CDR3 length: 15
CDR3 DNA: TGTGCCAGCAGCTTAGACGGGAGGGCCCTCAATGAGCAGTTCTTC
CDR3 protein: CASSLDGRALNEQFF

V gene: TRBV9
D gene: -
J gene: TRBJ1-1
clone size: -
CDR3 length: 16
CDR3 DNA: TGTGCCAGCAGCGTAGGACTCCAGGGGCTTTACACTGAAGCTTTCTTT
CDR3 protein: CASSVGLQGLYTEAFF

V gene: TRBV6-6
D gene: -
J gene: TRBJ2-7
clone size: -
CDR3 length: 13
CDR3 DNA: TGTGCCAGCAGCAGCGGGTCAACCTACGAGCAGTACTTC
CDR3 protein: CASSSGSTYEQYF

V gene: TRBV19
D gene: -
J gene: TRBJ2-7
clone size: -
CDR3 length: 13
CDR3 DNA: TGTGCCAGTAGTATCGGCGGTGAATACGAGCAGTACTTC
CDR3 protein: CASSIGGEYEQYF

V gene: TRBV7-9
D gene: -
J gene: TRBJ2-3
clone size: -
CDR3 length: 13
CDR3 DNA: TGTGCCAGCAGAATTTCGGGTTCAGATACGCAGTATTTT
CDR3 protein: CASRISGSDTQYF

V gene: TRBV5-6
D gene: TRBD1
J gene: TRBJ2-2
clone size: -
CDR3 length: 13
CDR3 DNA: TGTGCCAGCAGCCACAGGGGCACCGGGGAGCTGTTTTTT
CDR3 protein: CASSHRGTGELFF

V gene: TRBV29-1
D gene: TRBD1
J gene: TRBJ2-1
clone size: -
CDR3 length: 15
CDR3 DNA: TGCAGCGTTCAAAGGGGACAGATTCCTTACAATGAGCAGTTCTTC
CDR3 protein: CSVQRGQIPYNEQFF

V gene: TRBV14
D gene: -
J gene: TRBJ1-2
clone size: -
CDR3 length: 17
CDR3 DNA: TGTGCCAGCAGCCAAAGCCTTACTCAGGGAATTTCCTATGGCTACACCTTC
CDR3 protein: CASSQSLTQGISYGYTF

V gene: TRBV2
D gene: TRBD1
J gene: TRBJ2-1
clone size: few
CDR3 length: 14
CDR3 DNA: TGTGCCAGCATTAGGGACAGGGCGAGCAATGAGCAGTTCTTC
CDR3 protein: CASIRDRASNEQFF

V gene: TRBV29-1
D gene: -
J gene: TRBJ2-1
clone size: -
CDR3 length: 13
CDR3 DNA: TGCAGCGGGCGGGACGGTGGGAACAATGAGCAGTTCTTC
CDR3 protein: CSGRDGGNNEQFF

V gene: TRBV19
D gene: TRBD1
J gene: TRBJ1-2
clone size: -
CDR3 length: 14
CDR3 DNA: TGTGCCAGTAGACGAGCAGGGGGCACGTATGGGTACACCTTC
CDR3 protein: CASRRAGGTYGYTF

V gene: TRBV27
D gene: -
J gene: TRBJ1-6
clone size: -
CDR3 length: 17
CDR3 DNA: TGTGCCAGCAGTTTATTTCGAGGGAGCTCCTATAATTCACCCCTCCACTTT
CDR3 protein: CASSLFRGSSYNSPLHF

V gene: TRBV4-3
D gene: -
J gene: TRBJ1-2
clone size: -
CDR3 length: 13
CDR3 DNA: TGCGCCAGCAGCCCCAGGGGAAACTATGGCTACACCTTC
CDR3 protein: CASSPRGNYGYTF

V gene: TRBV28
D gene: -
J gene: TRBJ1-2
clone size: -
CDR3 length: 12
CDR3 DNA: TGTGCCAGCAGTTGGGAGAACTATGGCTACACCTTC
CDR3 protein: CASSWENYGYTF

V gene: TRBV29-1
D gene: TRBD2
J gene: TRBJ2-7
clone size: -
CDR3 length: 13
CDR3 DNA: TGCAGCGTTCGGGGGGGTATGTTCTACGAGCAGTACTTC
CDR3 protein: CSVRGGMFYEQYF

V gene: TRBV2
D gene: -
J gene: TRBJ1-2
clone size: -
CDR3 length: 14
CDR3 DNA: TGTGCCAGCAGTGACGTTCGCCAATCCAGTGGCTACACCTTC
CDR3 protein: CASSDVRQSSGYTF

V gene: TRBV10-3
D gene: TRBD2
J gene: TRBJ2-3
clone size: -
CDR3 length: 16
CDR3 DNA: TGTGCCATCAGTGAGGGGACTAGCGGGAGCACAGATACGCAGTATTTT
CDR3 protein: CAISEGTSGSTDTQYF

V gene: TRBV6-1
D gene: -
J gene: TRBJ2-1
clone size: -
CDR3 length: 15
CDR3 DNA: TGTGCCAGCAGTGAAGGGCTTTCCTCCTACAATGAGCAGTTCTTC
CDR3 protein: CASSEGLSSYNEQFF

V gene: TRBV2
D gene: TRBD1
J gene: TRBJ1-5
clone size: -
CDR3 length: 14
CDR3 DNA: TGTGCCAGCAGTAAGGACAGGGCCAATCAGCCCCAGCATTTT
CDR3 protein: CASSKDRANQPQHF

V gene: TRBV19
D gene: -
J gene: TRBJ2-3
clone size: -
CDR3 length: 15
CDR3 DNA: TGTGCCAGTAGTTCCGGAGGGGCCTACACAGATACGCAGTATTTT
CDR3 protein: CASSSGGAYTDTQYF

V gene: TRBV9
D gene: -
J gene: TRBJ2-4
clone size: -
CDR3 length: 15
CDR3 DNA: TGTGCCAGCAGCGTAGACGGGGTAGCCAAAAACATTCAGTACTTC
CDR3 protein: CASSVDGVAKNIQYF